This passage covers 5 T cell receptor beta chains from one sample sequenced in a study of T cell responses to AZD1222 COVID-19 vaccine. Profiling relied on immunoSEQ multiplex PCR, and the TCRdb table lists in-frame clones only, not all of them. The sample lists about 130,000 clones; roughly nine tenths were seen once. Sequences were derived from peripheral blood, sampled on day 0 of AZD1222 vaccination. Every receptor here comes from an adult in good health.

The chain has TRBV27 and TRBJ2-2; D may be TRBD1 (5 bases). This CDR3 region has 16 residues. The germline V and J ends were trimmed by 7 bases and 6 bases, with 21 bases remaining between them. Germline values: CDR1 MNHEY, CDR2 SMNVEV (reference sequence). This CDR3 reads CASKLSQGTFSGELFF. DNA for the CDR3: TGTGCCAGCAAACTCTCGCAGGGAACGTTTTCCGGGGAGCTGTTTTTT.

This chain joins TRBV10-3 and TRBJ2-1; D may correspond to TRBD1 or TRBD2 (5 bases each). This CDR3 region has 13 residues. Trimming took off 3 bases at V and 6 bases at J, with 9 bases between the two ends. CDR1 and CDR2 (germline): ENHRY, SYGVKD. The CDR3 reads CAISDLRGNEQFF. CDR3 sequence (DNA): TGTGCCATCAGTGACCTGAGGGGCAATGAGCAGTTCTTC.

The genes are TRBV4-1 and TRBJ2-7, with no clear D. The CDR3 is made up of 15 amino acids. CDR1 is MGHRA and CDR2 is YSYEKL in the germline V gene. Deletions cut 1 base from V and 0 bases from J, with 10 bases between. As DNA, the CDR3 is TGCGCCAGCAGCCAAGTGCATCCCTACTCCTACGAGCAGTACTTC. The encoded protein is CASSQVHPYSYEQYF.

V gene TRBV5-6 combines with J gene TRBJ1-3; D is unresolved. This CDR3 has 12 amino acids. Per the germline V gene, CDR1 is SGHDT and CDR2 is YYEEEE. The germline V and J ends were trimmed by 3 bases and 4 bases, with 5 bases remaining between them. The CDR3 DNA follows: TGTGCCAGCAGCTCGGGGGGAAACACCATATATTTT. Protein sequence: CASSSGGNTIYF. Supplemented by reference TRBV5-6 and TRBJ1-3, the full variable domain reads DAGVTQSPTHLIKTRGQQVTLRCSPKSGHDTVSWYQQALGQGPQFIFQYYEEEERQRGNFPDRFSGHQFPNYSSELNVNALLLGDSALYLCASSSGGNTIYFGEGSWLTVV.

This sequence joins TRBV5-1 and TRBJ1-1; TRBD1 matches at 8 bases. Germline assignment: CDR1 SGHRS and CDR2 YFSETQ. Trimming removed 4 bases from V and 0 bases from J; junction bases left unmatched: 11. CDR3 length: 17 amino acids. CDR3 sequence reads: CASSGGQGGSMNTEAFF. CDR3 sequence (DNA): TGCGCCAGCAGCGGCGGACAGGGAGGGAGCATGAACACTGAAGCTTTCTTT.